This T cell receptor beta chain was sequenced during a study of T cells in Graves' hyperthyroidism and ophthalmopathy. About the study: Upon initial diagnosis and before any treatment, peripheral blood was collected.

RNA transcripts yielded amplified TCR beta CDR3 regions. Primed by the HTBI set, a first-round RT-PCR was run on the TCR CDR3. One entry per CDR3 protein, called by TCRdb with MiXCR from the multiplex PCR reads. The profile shows over 550,000 distinct CDR3 sequences, approximately 16% of them singletons. Study-wide results and caveats: Median prediction lead before ophthalmopathy onset was 6.5 months with the model.

This clonotype appeared a few times. Its antigen is currently unknown. The V gene's germline CDR1 is SGHRS and CDR2 YFSETQ. This CDR3 spans 17 amino acids. V lost 4 bases and J lost 0; bases outside the gene matches: 11. Diagnoses rested on clinical symptoms, serum thyroxine and TRAb, thyroid ultrasound and orbital computed tomography. The receptor was derived from a woman aged 18-29 years with Graves' hyperthyroidism. V and J are TRBV5-1 and TRBJ2-3; TRBD1 matches 7 bases. Sequencing was carried out using blood. CDR3 in amino acids: CASSPGTASLSTDTQYF. The DNA of the CDR3 is TGCGCCAGCAGCCCTGGGACAGCCAGTTTGAGCACAGATACGCAGTATTTT.